The 15 T cell receptor beta chains below all came from one sample that was sequenced in a study of a mutant IDH1 vaccine in newly diagnosed glioma. Time point given: week 11, during vaccination. Vaccination used 300 ug of mutant IDH1 20-mer peptide per dose, with topical imiquimod. Some clones are missing from TCRdb's copy, which holds only in-frame ones; the method was immunoSEQ multiplex PCR. The sample records tens of thousands of clones, roughly two thirds being singletons. For these receptors, no antigen is known. The starting material was peripheral blood mononuclear cells (PBMCs), obtained from a glioma patient whose treatment included an IDH1 peptide vaccine. The receptors were sampled from a man younger than 35 with glioma. Some clones in this sample may be carry-over from other donors' samples.

This clone showed up just a few times. The chain is built from TRBV7-6 and TRBJ2-7, with 7 bases matching TRBD1. CDR1 SGHVS and CDR2 FNYEAQ come from the germline V gene. Losses at the gene ends were 5 bases for V and 3 bases for J; bases not matched to a gene: 4. The CDR3 extends over 13 amino acids. The CDR3 coding sequence is TGTGCCAGCAGCCCGGGACAGATCTACGAGCAGTACTTC. Translating it yields CASSPGQIYEQYF.

V usage is TRBV7-2 and J usage is TRBJ2-2; D is possibly TRBD1 (6 bases). Trimming removed 5 bases at V and 2 bases at J, with 15 bases between. Germline values: CDR1 SGHTA, CDR2 FQGNSA. The CDR3 is 16 amino acids. The CDR3 protein is CASSVRTVDNTGELFF. CDR3 nucleotide sequence: TGTGCCAGCAGCGTACGGACAGTCGATAACACCGGGGAGCTGTTTTTT.

This chain joins TRBV5-1 and TRBJ1-2; D not resolved. Germline V gives CDR1 SGHRS, CDR2 YFSETQ. The V end lost 0 bases, the J end lost 4 bases, and 10 bases lay between the germline ends. This CDR3 spans 14 amino acids. CDR3 DNA: TGCGCCAGCAGCTTGGGCAGCGCCGGCTATGGCTACACCTTC. Translated, it gives CASSLGSAGYGYTF.

The table lists this clone with a few counts. The chain uses TRBV5-1 and TRBJ1-4; D is ambiguous. V lost 0 bases, J lost 5 bases, and 11 bases lay in between. The CDR3 is made up of 15 amino acids. The V gene's germline CDR1 is SGHRS and CDR2 YFSETQ. The CDR3 is CASSLAGRLNEKLFF. Here the CDR3 DNA reads TGCGCCAGCAGCTTGGCCGGCAGACTCAATGAAAAACTGTTTTTT. Together with reference TRBV5-1 and TRBJ1-4, the CDR3 gives the full variable domain: KAGVTQTPRYLIKTRGQQVTLSCSPISGHRSVSWYQQTPGQGLQFLFEYFSETQRNKGNFPGRFSGRQFSNSRSEMNVSTLELGDSALYLCASSLAGRLNEKLFFGSGTQLSVL.

The CDR3 nucleotides read TGTGCCAGCAGCATGACAGGGACTGAAGCTTTCTTT. Amino acids: CASSMTGTEAFF. The J gene is TRBJ1-1, the V gene TRBV11-2, with TRBD1 matching over 7 bases. V was clipped by 5 bases and J by 5 bases; unmatched bases: 2. The CDR3 is 12 amino acids. In germline, CDR1 is SGHAT, CDR2 FQNNGV.

The chain links TRBV19 to TRBJ1-4, with TRBD1 as a possible D gene (6 bases). Germline-derived CDR1 and CDR2 are LNHDA and SQIVND (reference sequence). The ends were cut back, 6 bases at V and 7 bases at J, with 15 bases in the middle. The CDR3 is 14 amino acids. This CDR3 is CASSQTGTPEKLFF. The DNA for the CDR3 is TGTGCCAGTAGCCAAACCGGGACACCTGAAAAACTGTTTTTT. Using reference TRBV19 and TRBJ1-4 for the parts outside the CDR3, the full variable domain is DGGITQSPKYLFRKEGQNVTLSCEQNLNHDAMYWYRQDPGQGLRLIYYSQIVNDFQKGDIAEGYSVSREKKESFPLTVTSAQKNPTAFYLCASSQTGTPEKLFFGSGTQLSVL.

This clone was seen just once. The chain recombines TRBV5-4 with TRBJ2-7, with a tentative D call TRBD2 (6 bases). Trimming cost V 4 bases and J 2 bases, with 13 bases left between them. The CDR3 extends over 14 amino acids. In germline, CDR1 is SGHNT, CDR2 YYREEE (reference sequence). CDR3 sequence: CASSRSGQTYEQYF. The CDR3 bases are TGTGCCAGCAGCAGAAGCGGGCAAACCTACGAGCAGTACTTC.

This chain joins TRBV5-4 and TRBJ2-2, with 7 nucleotides matching TRBD2. The CDR3 has 15 amino acids. Germline V gene sequence: CDR1 SGHNT, CDR2 YYREEE (reference sequence). The ends lost 4 bases at V and 5 bases at J; junction bases unmatched: 8. The CDR3 protein is CASSRGLVGTGELFF. For the CDR3, the DNA is TGTGCCAGCAGCCGCGGACTAGTAGGGACCGGGGAGCTGTTTTTT.

The chain carries TRBV18 and TRBJ1-1; no reliable D call. In germline, CDR1 is KGHSH, CDR2 LQKENI. The V end lost 3 bases, the J end lost 4 bases, and 18 bases lay between the germline ends. This CDR3 contains 16 residues. In nucleotides, the CDR3 is TGTGCCAGCTCACCTACGATCGGAGGTACTAGCACTGAAGCTTTCTTT. Translated: CASSPTIGGTSTEAFF.

This sequence joins TRBV4-3 and TRBJ1-2; 9 bases are shared with TRBD1. From germline, CDR1 is LGHNA and CDR2 YSLEER. With V trimmed by 6 bases and J by 8 bases, 13 bases remained unmatched. This CDR3 comprises 15 residues. The CDR3 DNA reads TGCGCCAGCAGTCGGACAGGGGTACAGCTGTCGGGCTACACCTTC. The encoded protein is CASSRTGVQLSGYTF.

CDR3 residues: CASSQHWTGGEQYF. The CDR3 nucleotides are TGTGCCAGCAGCCAGCACTGGACAGGAGGCGAGCAGTACTTC. V gene TRBV7-2 combines with J gene TRBJ2-7; TRBD1 matches 7 bases. CDR1 is SGHTA, CDR2 FQGNSA, per germline. The CDR3 has 14 residues. The trim removed 5 bases at V and 6 bases at J, leaving 10 bases unmatched.

This clone was seen more than once but under ten times. The chain is built from TRBV5-6 and TRBJ2-7; 7 positions agree with TRBD2. This CDR3 has 14 residues. The J segment lost 6 bases and the V segment lost 2 bases, leaving 8 bases of the junction unmatched. Germline V CDR1 and CDR2: SGHDT, YYEEEE. The CDR3 region has the DNA TGTGCCAGCAGCTTTTGGATAGCGGGCTCCGAGCAGTACTTC. It specifies CASSFWIAGSEQYF.

V is TRBV5-4 and J is TRBJ1-1; tentative D call: TRBD1 (5 bases). Germline CDR1 reads SGHNT; CDR2 reads YYREEE (reference sequence). The ends were cut back, 4 bases at V and 1 base at J, with 20 bases in the middle. The CDR3 spans 17 residues. As DNA, the CDR3 is TGTGCCAGCAGCCCGAGGGGAGGGGTTAAAGGGAACACTGAAGCTTTCTTT. This codes for CASSPRGGVKGNTEAFF.

This chain uses TRBV13 with TRBJ1-4, with D maybe TRBD1 (5 bases). The germline V gene encodes CDR1 PRHDT and CDR2 FYEKMQ (reference sequence). This CDR3 is 14 amino acids long. V lost 5 bases and J lost 5, with 12 bases in between. The CDR3 here is CASSRQFLNEKLFF. CDR3 DNA: TGTGCCAGCAGCAGACAGTTCCTGAATGAAAAACTGTTTTTT. The full variable domain, rest sourced from reference TRBV13 and TRBJ1-4, is AAGVIQSPRHLIKEKRETATLKCYPIPRHDTVYWYQQGPGQDPQFLISFYEKMQSDKGSIPDRFSAQQFSDYHSELNMSSLELGDSALYFCASSRQFLNEKLFFGSGTQLSVL.

The V gene is TRBV5-4, the J gene TRBJ2-2; 9 bases fit TRBD2. Germline trimming cut 0 bases from V and 2 bases from J; bases unmatched to any gene: 2. Germline V gene data show CDR1 as SGHNT and CDR2 as YYREEE (reference sequence). This CDR3 comprises 16 residues. The CDR3 is CASSLGSGGNTGELFF. CDR3 nucleotide sequence: TGTGCCAGCAGCTTGGGTAGCGGGGGAAACACCGGGGAGCTGTTTTTT.